The sequence of this T cell receptor beta chain was determined in a study of T cells in localized non-small cell lung cancer. Libraries were prepared by immunoSEQ multiplex PCR; TCRdb keeps only in-frame clonotypes and omits some of them. Among 35,000 or so clones listed, about 83% were seen once. CDR3 length: 16 residues. Trimming pared 0 bases from V and 4 bases from J, leaving 13 bases between. Germline CDR1 and CDR2: SGHRS and YFSETQ. Note on this clone: Its target is unknown.

Study results and limitations: Clonality of T cells reached its maximum in uninvolved adjacent lung, surpassing tumor. Heterogeneity is still possible, as just one tumor region was sequenced. Researchers found a median around 61 of the top 100 tumor clones in adjacent lung.

The receptor's source is a woman aged 40-69 years with stage I lung adenocarcinoma. Sequencing was performed on peripheral blood, taken before any cancer treatment. This chain uses TRBV5-1 with TRBJ2-2; D assignment may be TRBD1 or TRBD2 (6 bases each). The chain's CDR3 is CASSLANGGLTGELFF. CDR3 DNA: TGCGCCAGCAGCTTGGCCAACGGGGGCCTCACCGGGGAGCTGTTTTTT.